This is a list of T cell receptor beta chains from one sample in a study of naive and memory T cell subsets. TCRdb re-called the 5' RACE reads with MiXCR, one entry per CDR3 protein. The table lists 45,000 to 55,000 distinct CDR3 sequences, 4.7% of them singletons. These receptors all stem from a female donor in good health. CDR3s include the opening cysteine and the closing phenylalanine or tryptophan. The D gene is left open where the match is weak. Part of the rows lack a size; the others show once, few, many or a class for expanded clones.

V gene	J gene	D gene	clone size	CDR3 DNA	CDR3 protein
TRBV14	TRBJ2-2	.	many	TGTGCCAGCAGCCAAGACGGCCTTAACACCGGGGAGCTGTTTTTT	CASSQDGLNTGELFF
TRBV12-3/TRBV12-4	TRBJ2-2	TRBD2	many	TGTGCCAGCAGTCCCCCAACTAGCGGCACCGGGGAGCTGTTTTTT	CASSPPTSGTGELFF
TRBV28	TRBJ2-2	.	many	TGTGCCAGCACCCCTACCCACAGTCAGGGGTTCACCGGGGAGCTGTTTTTT	CASTPTHSQGFTGELFF
TRBV4-1	TRBJ1-1	.	many	TGCGCCAGCAGCAACCCGACAGGCATGAACACTGAAGCTTTCTTT	CASSNPTGMNTEAFF
TRBV7-9	TRBJ2-3	TRBD2	many	TGTGCCAGCAGCAGCGGGAGAATACCAGATACGCAGTATTTT	CASSSGRIPDTQYF
TRBV7-9	TRBJ2-7	TRBD1	many	TGTGCCAGCAGCTCCGGGACAGGGGTGCGCGAGCAGTACTTC	CASSSGTGVREQYF
TRBV29-1	TRBJ2-7	.	many	TGCAGCGTTGTGGGAGCCTACGAGCAGTACTTC	CSVVGAYEQYF
TRBV10-2	TRBJ2-1	TRBD2	many	TGCGCCAGCAGAGGAACTAGCGGGAGCCATGAGCAGTTCTTC	CASRGTSGSHEQFF
TRBV20-1	TRBJ2-5	.	many	TGCAGTGTCCCGACTAGCCAAGAGACCCAGTACTTC	CSVPTSQETQYF
TRBV29-1	TRBJ2-5	TRBD1	many	TGCAGCGTTGCGAGGGGGACAGGGATAGAGACCCAGTACTTC	CSVARGTGIETQYF
TRBV6-5	TRBJ2-7	TRBD2	many	TGTGCCAGCAGTTACAGGAGCGGGAGAGATTACGAGCAGTACTTC	CASSYRSGRDYEQYF
TRBV11-2	TRBJ2-7	.	many	TGTGCCAGCAGCTTAGACTTGGGAGAGCAGTACTTC	CASSLDLGEQYF
TRBV20-1	TRBJ1-1	.	many	TGCAGTGCTAGAGGACGCCTAGGAGAAGCTTTCTTT	CSARGRLGEAFF
TRBV5-1	TRBJ2-3	.	many	TGCGCCAGCAGCAGGAATGCGGATACGCAGTATTTT	CASSRNADTQYF
TRBV5-5	TRBJ2-5	.	many	TGTGCCAGCAGCTTGGGCCTCGAACGGGAGACCCAGTACTTC	CASSLGLERETQYF
TRBV12-3/TRBV12-4	TRBJ1-4	.	many	TGTGCCAGCAGTTTAGCAGGGACTGAAAAACTGTTTTTT	CASSLAGTEKLFF
TRBV20-1	TRBJ1-1	.	many	TGCAGTGCTAGAGCCACAGGATCCACTGAAGCTTTCTTT	CSARATGSTEAFF
TRBV29-1	TRBJ2-1	TRBD2	many	TGCAGCGTTAGCCTCGACTTGCGGGAGTTGGGGGGTGAGCAGTTCTTC	CSVSLDLRELGGEQFF
TRBV20-1	TRBJ2-1	.	many	TGCAGTGCTAGAGGCAGCTACAATGAGCAGTTCTTC	CSARGSYNEQFF
TRBV5-6	TRBJ2-7	TRBD1	.	TGTGCCAGCAGCGCCGGACAGGGTTTCGCCTACGAGCAGTACTTC	CASSAGQGFAYEQYF
TRBV5-1	TRBJ1-2	.	many	TGCGCCAGCAGCTTGGGCCTATATGGCTACACCTTC	CASSLGLYGYTF
TRBV20-1	TRBJ1-5	TRBD1	.	TGCAGTGCTAGACCGGGACAGGGCAATCAGCCCCAGCATTTT	CSARPGQGNQPQHF
TRBV12-3/TRBV12-4	TRBJ2-1	TRBD2	many	TGTGCCAGCAAACTTGGGACTAGTCAGAGCTCCTACAATGAGCAGTTCTTC	CASKLGTSQSSYNEQFF
TRBV5-6	TRBJ1-2	.	.	TGTGCCAGCAGCTTGTTTCGGTATGGCGACACCTTC	CASSLFRYGDTF